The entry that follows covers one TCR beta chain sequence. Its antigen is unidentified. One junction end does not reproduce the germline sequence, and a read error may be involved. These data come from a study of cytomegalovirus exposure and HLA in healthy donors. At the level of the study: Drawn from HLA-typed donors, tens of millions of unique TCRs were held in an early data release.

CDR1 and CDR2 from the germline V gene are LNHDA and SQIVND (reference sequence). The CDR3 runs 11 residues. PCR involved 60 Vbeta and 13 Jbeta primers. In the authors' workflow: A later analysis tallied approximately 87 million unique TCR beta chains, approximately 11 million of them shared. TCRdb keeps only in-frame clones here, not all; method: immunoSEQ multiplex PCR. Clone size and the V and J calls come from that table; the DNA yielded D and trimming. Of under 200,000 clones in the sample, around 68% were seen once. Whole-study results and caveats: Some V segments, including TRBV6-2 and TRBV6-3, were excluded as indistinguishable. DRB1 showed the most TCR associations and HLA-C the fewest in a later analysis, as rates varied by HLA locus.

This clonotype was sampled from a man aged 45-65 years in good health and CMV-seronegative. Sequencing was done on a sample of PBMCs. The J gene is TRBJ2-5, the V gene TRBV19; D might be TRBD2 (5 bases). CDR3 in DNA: TGTGCCGGTAGTATAGCGGAGACCCAGTACTTC. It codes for CAGSIAETQYF.